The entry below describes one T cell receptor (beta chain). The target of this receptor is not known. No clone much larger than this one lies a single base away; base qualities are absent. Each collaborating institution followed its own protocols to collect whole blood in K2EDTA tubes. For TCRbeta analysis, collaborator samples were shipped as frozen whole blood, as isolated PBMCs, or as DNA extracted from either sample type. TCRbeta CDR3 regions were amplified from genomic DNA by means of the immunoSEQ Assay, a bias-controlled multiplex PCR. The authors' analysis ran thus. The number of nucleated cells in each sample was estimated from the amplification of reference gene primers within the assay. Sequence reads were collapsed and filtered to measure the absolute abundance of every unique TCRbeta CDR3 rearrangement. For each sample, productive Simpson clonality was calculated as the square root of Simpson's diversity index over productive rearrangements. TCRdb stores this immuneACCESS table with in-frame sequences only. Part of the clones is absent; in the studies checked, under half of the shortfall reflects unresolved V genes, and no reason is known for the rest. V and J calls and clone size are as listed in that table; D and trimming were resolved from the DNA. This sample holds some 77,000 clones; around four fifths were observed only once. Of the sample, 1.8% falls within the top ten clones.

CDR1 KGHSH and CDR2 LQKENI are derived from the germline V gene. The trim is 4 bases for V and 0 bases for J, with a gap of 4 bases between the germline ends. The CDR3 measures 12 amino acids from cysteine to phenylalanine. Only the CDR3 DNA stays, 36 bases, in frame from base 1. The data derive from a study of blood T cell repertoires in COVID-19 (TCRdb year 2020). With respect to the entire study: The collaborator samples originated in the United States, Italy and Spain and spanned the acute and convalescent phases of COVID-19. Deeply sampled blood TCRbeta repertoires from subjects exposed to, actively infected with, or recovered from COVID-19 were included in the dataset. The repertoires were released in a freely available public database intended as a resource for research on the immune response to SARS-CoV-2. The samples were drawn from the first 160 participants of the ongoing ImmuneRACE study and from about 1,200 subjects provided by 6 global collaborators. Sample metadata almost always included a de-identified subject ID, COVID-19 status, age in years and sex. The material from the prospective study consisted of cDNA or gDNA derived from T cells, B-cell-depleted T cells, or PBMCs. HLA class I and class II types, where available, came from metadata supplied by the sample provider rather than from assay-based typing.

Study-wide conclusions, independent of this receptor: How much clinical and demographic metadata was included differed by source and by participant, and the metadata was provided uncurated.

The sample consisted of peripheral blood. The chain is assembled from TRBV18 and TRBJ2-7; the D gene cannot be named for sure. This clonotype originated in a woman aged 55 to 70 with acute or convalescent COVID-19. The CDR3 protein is CASSLSSYEQYF. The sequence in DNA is TGTGCCAGCTCACTTAGCTCCTACGAGCAGTACTTC.